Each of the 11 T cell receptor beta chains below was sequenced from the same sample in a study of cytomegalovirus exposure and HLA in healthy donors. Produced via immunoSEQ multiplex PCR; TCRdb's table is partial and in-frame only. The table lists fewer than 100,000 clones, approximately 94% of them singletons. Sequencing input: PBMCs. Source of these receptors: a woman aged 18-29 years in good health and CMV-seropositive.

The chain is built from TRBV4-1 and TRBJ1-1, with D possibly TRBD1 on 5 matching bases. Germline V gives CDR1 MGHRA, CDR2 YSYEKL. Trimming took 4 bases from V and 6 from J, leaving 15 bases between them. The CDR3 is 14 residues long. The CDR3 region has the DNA TGCGCCAGCAGCCCTCAGGGAGGTCTCGCTGAAGCTTTCTTT. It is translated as CASSPQGGLAEAFF.

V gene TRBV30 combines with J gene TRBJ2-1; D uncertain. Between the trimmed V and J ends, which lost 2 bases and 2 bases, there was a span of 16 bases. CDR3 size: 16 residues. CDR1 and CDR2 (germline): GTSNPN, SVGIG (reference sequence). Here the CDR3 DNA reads TGTGCCTGGAGTTCCCCTCCTGGTTCTACCTACAATGAGCAGTTCTTC. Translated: CAWSSPPGSTYNEQFF.

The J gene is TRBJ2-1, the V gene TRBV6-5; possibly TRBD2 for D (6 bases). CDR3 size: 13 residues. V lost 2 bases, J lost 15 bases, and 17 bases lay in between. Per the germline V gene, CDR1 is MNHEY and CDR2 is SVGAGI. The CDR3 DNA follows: TGTGCCAGCAGTTACACTAGCTGGGGATCTCTGTTCTTC. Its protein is CASSYTSWGSLFF.

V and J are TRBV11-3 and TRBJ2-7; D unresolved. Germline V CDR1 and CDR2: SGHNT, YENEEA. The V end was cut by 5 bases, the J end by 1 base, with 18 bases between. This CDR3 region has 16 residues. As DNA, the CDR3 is TGTGCCAGCAGCCTTAGTGGCGGCGCTGGATCCTACGAGCAGTACTTC. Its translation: CASSLSGGAGSYEQYF.

CDR3 DNA sequence: TGCGCCAGCAGCTTGAATGCGGGGCGGGCATACGAGCAGTACTTC. Translation gives CASSLNAGRAYEQYF. The genes are TRBV5-1 and TRBJ2-7; D may be TRBD2 (6 bases). Between the trimmed V and J ends, which lost 1 base and 4 bases, there was a span of 15 bases. The CDR3 covers 15 residues. Germline CDR1 SGHRS, CDR2 YFSETQ.

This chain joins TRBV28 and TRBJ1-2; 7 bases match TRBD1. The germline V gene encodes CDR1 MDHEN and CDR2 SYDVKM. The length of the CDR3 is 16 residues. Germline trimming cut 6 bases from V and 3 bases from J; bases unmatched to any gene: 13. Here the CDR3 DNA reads TGTGCCAGCAGAGACTCCACGGGGACAGACCACTATGGCTACACCTTC. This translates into CASRDSTGTDHYGYTF.

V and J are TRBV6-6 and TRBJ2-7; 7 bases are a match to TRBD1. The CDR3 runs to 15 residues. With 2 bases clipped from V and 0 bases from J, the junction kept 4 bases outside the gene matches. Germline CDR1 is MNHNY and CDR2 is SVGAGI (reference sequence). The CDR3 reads CASSYPGTDSYEQYF. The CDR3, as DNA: TGTGCCAGCAGTTACCCCGGGACAGACTCCTACGAGCAGTACTTC.

In DNA, the CDR3 is TGTGCCAGCAGTGAACGACAGGGTACGGGCATCAGACAGCCCCAGCATTTT. Translation gives CASSERQGTGIRQPQHF. The rearrangement joins TRBV6-1 to TRBJ1-5; 7 nucleotides line up with TRBD1. V was clipped by 2 bases and J by 7 bases; unmatched bases: 14. The CDR3 is made up of 17 amino acids. The germline CDR1 and CDR2 sequences are MNHNS and SASEGT.

As DNA, the CDR3 is TGTGCCAGCAGCTCCGGTAGGACAGCCGCTAACTATGGCTACACCTTC. Translated: CASSSGRTAANYGYTF. The chain uses TRBV11-2 and TRBJ1-2; D is possibly TRBD1 (6 bases). The CDR3 totals 16 residues. Per the germline V gene, CDR1 is SGHAT and CDR2 is FQNNGV. Trimming removed 4 bases at V and 0 bases at J, with 15 bases between.

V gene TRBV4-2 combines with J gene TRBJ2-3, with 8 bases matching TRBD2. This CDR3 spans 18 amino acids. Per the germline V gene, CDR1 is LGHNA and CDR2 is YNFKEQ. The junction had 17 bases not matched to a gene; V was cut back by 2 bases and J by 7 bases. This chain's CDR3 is CASSQIYGGSGASNTQYF. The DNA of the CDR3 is TGTGCCAGCAGCCAAATATATGGTGGTAGCGGGGCCTCGAATACGCAGTATTTT.

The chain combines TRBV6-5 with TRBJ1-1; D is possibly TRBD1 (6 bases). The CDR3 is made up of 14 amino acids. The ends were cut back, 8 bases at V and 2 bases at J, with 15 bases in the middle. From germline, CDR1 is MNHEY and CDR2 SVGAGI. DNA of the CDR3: TGTGCCAGCCGTTCCGGGACAACAAACACTGAAGCTTTCTTT. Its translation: CASRSGTTNTEAFF.